This TCR beta chain was observed in a study of long-term antiretroviral therapy in people with HIV. With survey level as its setting, the immunoSEQ assay was v3.0. The target of sequencing was roughly 40,000-55,000 T-cell genomes per sample. Using immunoSEQ multiplex PCR, the repertoire was profiled, and TCRdb retains in-frame clones only, with some absent. This sample has tens of thousands of clones, with 93% found just once. Regarding the study as a whole: Pre-ART expanded TRB clones stayed dominant throughout, though often decreasing after ART. Versus controls, repertoires in people with HIV had narrower CDR3 length ranges.

The germline CDR1 and CDR2 sequences are SGHNT and YYREEE (reference sequence). Trimming removed 0 bases from V and 1 base from J, with 10 bases in between. This CDR3 contains 15 residues. A note on this clone: Its specificity is not known.

Sequencing was performed on unsorted PBMCs, taken less than 6.8 years after starting antiretroviral therapy. This TCR derives from a woman aged 40 to 50 with HIV. The chain carries TRBV5-4 and TRBJ1-1; tentative D call: TRBD1 (5 bases). The CDR3 region is CASSLGSGRNTEAFF. CDR3 DNA: TGTGCCAGCAGCTTGGGATCAGGGAGGAACACTGAAGCTTTCTTT. The full variable domain, completed using reference TRBV5-4 and TRBJ1-1, is ETGVTQSPTHLIKTRGQQVTLRCSSQSGHNTVSWYQQALGQGPQFIFQYYREEENGRGNFPPRFSGLQFPNYSSELNVNALELDDSALYLCASSLGSGRNTEAFFGQGTRLTVV.